This TCR beta chain was captured in a study of breast tumors, draining lymph nodes, adjacent tissues. CDR3 length: 18 residues. V gave up 2 bases and J gave up 0 bases; unmatched junction bases: 7. Germline CDR1 reads SGHTA; CDR2 reads FQGNSA. This clonotype has a count of ten or more. Its antigen remains unidentified. Findings and limits, study-wide: Tumor T cell lymph node origin was a supported hypothesis, not proven. Compared with basal-like, luminal-like tumors shared significantly more repertoire with nontumor tissue.

TCRdb processed the multiplex PCR reads anew with MiXCR; each CDR3 protein has one entry. In the table there are roughly 130,000 distinct CDR3 sequences, just under 20% of which are singletons. The lymph nodes were axillary draining lymph nodes from breast cancer patients. This clonotype originated in a female donor with breast cancer. Some clones in this sample may be carry-over from other donors' samples. J is TRBJ2-1 and V is TRBV7-2; 10 nucleotides line up with TRBD1. Sequenced: axillary lymph node tissue. CDR3 amino acids: CASSLMGQGPGSYNEQFF. CDR3 sequence (DNA): TGTGCCAGCAGCTTAATGGGACAGGGGCCGGGCTCCTACAATGAGCAGTTCTTC.